The 5 T cell receptor beta chains given below trace back to one sample, sequenced in a study of human T cells and chemical hapten exposure. Time point defined: pre-sensitization, week 0. The treatment denotes: therapeutic diphenylcyclopropenone sensitization with weekly scalp DPC. TCRdb recomputed calls from the RACE reads with MiXCR, one row per CDR3 protein. The data contain 300,000 to 450,000 distinct CDR3 sequences, 5% to 6.5% of them singletons. Material: whole blood, obtained in connection with sensitization to the hapten diphenylcyclopropenone (DPC). Receptors originate from a young woman with alopecia areata. Some clones in this sample may be carry-over from other donors' samples.

The chain has TRBV12-3 or TRBV12-4 and TRBJ1-1; possible D gene TRBD1, 5 bases. V lost 7 bases, J lost 4 bases, and 13 bases lay in between. The CDR3 consists of 13 residues. The CDR3 DNA follows: TGTGCCAGCAAGACGTGGGGGGGCACTGAAGCTTTCTTT. Encoded protein: CASKTWGGTEAFF.

The J gene is TRBJ1-2, the V gene TRBV20-1; D ambiguous. Germline V gives CDR1 DFQATT, CDR2 SNEGSKA (reference sequence). This CDR3 comprises 13 residues. Trimming took off 1 base at V and 1 base at J, with 7 bases between the two ends. CDR3 DNA: TGCAGTGCTAGAGCCGATTTTAACTATGGCTACACCTTC. Protein: CSARADFNYGYTF.

In its sample, this clonotype was seen many times. V is TRBV7-9 and J is TRBJ1-2; D remains unclear. CDR3 length: 13 residues. V dropped 2 bases and J dropped 1 base, with 5 bases sitting between them. Germline V CDR1 and CDR2: SEHNR, FQNEAQ (reference sequence). The CDR3 nucleotides are TGTGCCAGCAGCTTAAACGTTAACTATGGCTACACCTTC. Protein sequence: CASSLNVNYGYTF.

Many counts were recorded for this clonotype. This chain links TRBV10-3 with TRBJ2-7, with D unresolved. Germline values: CDR1 ENHRY, CDR2 SYGVKD. V was cut by 3 bases and J by 2 bases, with 2 bases left in between. This CDR3 has 11 amino acids. For the CDR3, the DNA is TGTGCCATCAGTGACCCCTACGAGCAGTACTTC. This codes for CAISDPYEQYF.

This clonotype was counted ten times or more. V usage is TRBV6-5 and J usage is TRBJ1-4; TRBD1 aligns across 7 bases. From germline, CDR1 is MNHEY and CDR2 SVGAGI. The CDR3 length is 16 residues. Trimming took 4 bases from V and 2 from J; bases not matched to a gene: 7. The CDR3 spells CASSSHHRGTNEKLFF. The CDR3 bases are TGTGCCAGCAGTTCCCACCACAGGGGCACTAATGAAAAACTGTTTTTT.